This entry features one TCR beta chain sequence. Its specificity is not known. The record originates from a study of cytomegalovirus exposure and HLA in healthy donors. Findings and caveats of the study: The study reported that TCR beta sequences accurately predicted HLA-A and HLA-B alleles in most subjects.

The V segment lost 5 bases and the J segment 3 bases; nucleotides outside the gene matches: 1. The CDR3 totals 13 residues. Germline V lookup: CDR1 SGHRS, CDR2 YFSETQ. Both 60 Vbeta primers and 13 Jbeta primers went into the PCR. This table comes from immunoSEQ multiplex PCR, and its TCRdb copy is limited to in-frame clones, with some not included. This sample's table has about 110,000 clones. This sequence joins TRBV5-1 and TRBJ2-2, with 7 bases lining up with TRBD1. The source material was PBMCs. This TCR was recovered from a man in his forties or fifties in good health and CMV-seronegative. The CDR3 protein is CASRGQDTGELFF. The CDR3 bases are TGCGCCAGCAGAGGACAGGACACCGGGGAGCTGTTTTTT.